This entry lists 7 T cell receptor beta chains sequenced from one sample in a study of shared clonotypes between healthy human individuals (dated by TCRdb to about 2020). CD8 naive samples were CD45RO-negative cells positively selected for CCR7, giving a CD45RA+CCR7+ population that excluded TemRA cells. Library prep was done by the immunoSEQ multiplex PCR assay. TCRdb limited this immuneACCESS table to in-frame rearrangements with V and J called. A share of clones is missing; checked studies link under half to unresolved V genes, and the rest is unexplained. The sample table lists about 650,000 clones, 95% of them with a count of one. The ten largest clones capture about 0.11% of the sample. Input material: naive CD8+ T cells sorted from blood. This specimen's cell subset or site label, interpreted: CD45RA+CCR7+. The source of these receptors is a woman aged 25-40 years in good health.

The V call is TRBV19, the J call TRBJ1-2, with 7 bases matching TRBD1. With V trimmed by 5 bases and J by 4 bases, 4 bases remained unmatched. In germline, CDR1 is LNHDA, CDR2 SQIVND (reference sequence). The CDR3 loop spans 13 amino acids. The CDR3 coding sequence is TGTGCCAGTAGTTTAACAGGGGCCTATGGCTACACCTTC. Translating it yields CASSLTGAYGYTF. Full variable domain (outside the CDR3, taken from reference TRBV19 and TRBJ1-2): DGGITQSPKYLFRKEGQNVTLSCEQNLNHDAMYWYRQDPGQGLRLIYYSQIVNDFQKGDIAEGYSVSREKKESFPLTVTSAQKNPTAFYLCASSLTGAYGYTFGSGTRLTVV.

The chain employs TRBV19 and TRBJ1-1; tentative D call: TRBD1 (6 bases). Germline CDR1 reads LNHDA; CDR2 reads SQIVND (reference sequence). The CDR3 loop spans 15 amino acids. Trimming left V 7 bases short and J 0 bases short, with 15 bases between. CDR3 bases: TGTGCCAGTAACTTGAAGGGGGGAATGAACACTGAAGCTTTCTTT. This sequence encodes CASNLKGGMNTEAFF.

This clone is a singleton in its sample. The chain recombines TRBV28 with TRBJ1-5; unclear D gene. Trimming took off 1 base at V and 1 base at J, with 11 bases between the two ends. CDR3 length equals 16 residues. Looked up from germline, CDR1 is MDHEN and CDR2 is SYDVKM. As DNA, the CDR3 is TGTGCCAGCAGTTTATTTGGGGAATGGAGCAATCAGCCCCAGCATTTT. It yields the protein CASSLFGEWSNQPQHF.

The gene calls are TRBV6-5 and TRBJ1-3, with D tentatively TRBD1 (6 bases). This CDR3 has 16 amino acids. Trimming removed 4 bases from V and 0 bases from J, with 13 bases in between. The germline V gene encodes CDR1 MNHEY and CDR2 SVGAGI. In DNA, the CDR3 is TGTGCCAGCAGTTGGGGCGGACAGCTCTCTGGAAACACCATATATTTT. Protein: CASSWGGQLSGNTIYF.

The chain joins TRBV4-1 to TRBJ1-3; possibly TRBD1 for D (5 bases). The CDR3 is 15 residues long. Trimming shortened V by 1 base and J by 2 bases, and 9 bases separated the two germline ends. Germline V gene sequence: CDR1 MGHRA, CDR2 YSYEKL. The CDR3 loop reads CASSQAPGPGNTIYF. CDR3 DNA sequence: TGCGCCAGCAGCCAAGCCCCGGGACCTGGAAACACCATATATTTT.

The V gene is TRBV30, the J gene TRBJ1-3, with D hard to call. Deletions cut 3 bases from V and 0 bases from J, with 12 bases between. From germline, CDR1 is GTSNPN and CDR2 SVGIG (reference sequence). This CDR3 is 15 amino acids long. CDR3 bases: TGTGCCTGGAGCGATGGACGGAGCTCTGGAAACACCATATATTTT. It encodes CAWSDGRSSGNTIYF.

A word on this clone: Within the sample, other DNA sequences also encode this same CDR3. This rearrangement joins TRBV27 to TRBJ2-7, with unresolved D. CDR1 and CDR2 from the germline V gene are MNHEY and SMNVEV (reference sequence). Trimming pared 0 bases from V and 1 base from J, leaving 4 bases between. This CDR3 is built from 13 residues. The chain's CDR3 is CASSLSGSYEQYF. CDR3 DNA: TGTGCCAGCAGTTTATCAGGTTCCTACGAGCAGTACTTC.